A selection of T cell receptor beta chains follows, all from one sample in a study of regulatory T cells in long-lasting Graves disease. TCRdb reanalysed the multiplex PCR reads using MiXCR and keeps one entry per CDR3 protein. The sample carries some 370,000 distinct CDR3 sequences, approximately 10% recorded once. The same data also went into a second study, on T cells in Graves' hyperthyroidism and ophthalmopathy.

This material consisted of peripheral blood mononuclear cells (PBMCs), taken at new diagnosis, from a patient treated with antithyroid drugs. The origin of the receptors is a woman under 30 with Graves disease. The CDR3 runs from the conserved cysteine through the conserved F or W. D genes are given only for firm matches. Clone size, where shown, is once, few, many, or a class for clones that have expanded.

many - TRBJ2-1 TRBV20-1 TGCAGTACCACAGGCCCATCCTACAATGAGCAGTTCTTC CSTTGPSYNEQFF
- TRBD2 TRBJ2-1 TRBV4-3 TGCGCCAGCAGCCTACCCGCGGGGGGGCTCTACAATGAGCAGTTCTTC CASSLPAGGLYNEQFF
few - TRBJ2-1 TRBV7-3 TGTGCCAGCAGGGACAAAGGAAACAATGAGCAGTTCTTC CASRDKGNNEQFF
many - TRBJ2-7 TRBV3-1 TGTGCCAGCAGCCAACCTACAGGATCGGGGGAGCAGTACTTC CASSQPTGSGEQYF
- TRBD2 TRBJ2-1 TRBV7-3 TGTGCCAGCAGCTTAATGGCGGGGGGCTTTGAGCAGTTCTTC CASSLMAGGFEQFF
many - TRBJ2-2 TRBV7-9 TGTGCCAGCAGCTATTTGAAGAAGGGGTTGGGAAACACCGGGGAGCTGTTTTTT CASSYLKKGLGNTGELFF
- TRBD2 TRBJ2-7 TRBV13 TGTGCCAGCAGCTTAGGGTCTAGCGGGTGGGCCTACGAGCAGTACTTC CASSLGSSGWAYEQYF
- - TRBJ2-7 TRBV5-1 TGCGCCAGCAGCTTGGAGGGCCACGAGCAGTACTTC CASSLEGHEQYF
many - TRBJ2-1 TRBV11-2 TGTGCCAGCAGGCTAACTAGTTACAATGAGCAGTTCTTC CASRLTSYNEQFF
few TRBD1 TRBJ1-2 TRBV4-1 TGCGCCAGCAGCCCTAGGACAGGAAGGAATGGCTACACCTTC CASSPRTGRNGYTF
few - TRBJ1-2 TRBV5-1 TGCGCCAGCAGCTCCAGGGTAGACCTTTATGGCTACACCTTC CASSSRVDLYGYTF
- TRBD2 TRBJ2-1 TRBV4-3 TGCGCCAGCAGCCAAGTTATAGGCGGGAGGGCGACCTACAATGAGCAGTTCTTC CASSQVIGGRATYNEQFF